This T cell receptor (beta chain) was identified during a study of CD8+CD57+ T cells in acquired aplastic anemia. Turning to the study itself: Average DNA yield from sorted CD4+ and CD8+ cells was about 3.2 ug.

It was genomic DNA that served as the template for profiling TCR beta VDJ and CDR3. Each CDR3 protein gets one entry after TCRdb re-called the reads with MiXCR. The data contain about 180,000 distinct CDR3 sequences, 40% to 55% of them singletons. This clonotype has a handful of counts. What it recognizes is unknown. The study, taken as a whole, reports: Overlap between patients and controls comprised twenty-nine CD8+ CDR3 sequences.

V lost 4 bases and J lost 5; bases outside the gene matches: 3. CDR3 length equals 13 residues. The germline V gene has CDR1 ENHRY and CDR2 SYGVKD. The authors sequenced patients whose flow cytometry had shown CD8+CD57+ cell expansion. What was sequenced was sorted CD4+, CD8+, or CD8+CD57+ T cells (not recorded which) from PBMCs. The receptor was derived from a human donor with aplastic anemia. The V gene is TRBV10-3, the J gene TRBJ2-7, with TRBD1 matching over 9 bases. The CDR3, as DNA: TGTGCCATCAGTGTACAGGGGGCGAACGAGCAGTACTTC. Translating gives CAISVQGANEQYF.